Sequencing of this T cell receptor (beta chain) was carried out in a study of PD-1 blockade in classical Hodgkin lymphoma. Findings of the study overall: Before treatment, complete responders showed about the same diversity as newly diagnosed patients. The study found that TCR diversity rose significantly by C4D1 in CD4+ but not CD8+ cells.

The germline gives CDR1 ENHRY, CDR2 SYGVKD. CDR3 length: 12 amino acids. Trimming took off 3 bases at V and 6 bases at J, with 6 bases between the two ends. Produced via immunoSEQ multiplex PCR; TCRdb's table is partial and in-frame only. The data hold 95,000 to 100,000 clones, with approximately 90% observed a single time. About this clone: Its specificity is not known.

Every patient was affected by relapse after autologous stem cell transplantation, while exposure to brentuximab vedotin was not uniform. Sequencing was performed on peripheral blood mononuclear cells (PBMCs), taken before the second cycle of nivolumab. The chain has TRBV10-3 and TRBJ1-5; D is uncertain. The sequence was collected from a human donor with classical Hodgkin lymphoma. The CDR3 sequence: CAISDPGQPQHF. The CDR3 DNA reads TGTGCCATCAGTGACCCCGGTCAGCCCCAGCATTTT.